This section outlines one T cell receptor beta chain sequence together with its context. The data were produced by immunoSEQ multiplex PCR, yet TCRdb's version contains in-frame clones alone and is incomplete. This table holds about 150,000 clones, roughly 84% found once. The data derive from a study of blood T cell repertoires in COVID-19. For the study at large: The samples span acute and convalescent COVID-19 from the United States, Italy and Spain.

CDR3 length: 19 residues. Germline CDR1 GTSNPN, CDR2 SVGIG (reference sequence). V shed 3 bases, J shed 0 bases, and the junction held 13 bases outside the gene matches. The clonotype was recovered from a man aged 30 to 39 with COVID-19, enrolled during active disease. Sequenced input: peripheral blood. The J gene is TRBJ2-1, the V gene TRBV30; 11 bases are shared with TRBD2. The CDR3 region has the DNA TGTGCCTGGAGGGCCGGGACTAGCGGAATTTGGGGCTCCTACAATGAGCAGTTCTTC. It encodes CAWRAGTSGIWGSYNEQFF.